These 27 T cell receptor beta chains came from one sample sequenced in a study of shared clonotypes between healthy human individuals. The assay was immunoSEQ multiplex PCR, and TCRdb's table has in-frame clones only and misses some. The table records about 2.1 million clones, 93% of them present only once. The naive CD8 population came from CD45RO-negative cells selected for CCR7, without terminally differentiated effector memory CD45RA+ cells. Sequences were obtained from naive CD8+ T cells from PBMCs. The receptor set was obtained from a man aged 18 to 30 in good health. Some clones in this sample may be carry-over from other donors' samples.

The CDR3 sequence: CASSQPLAGGYEQYF. The DNA of the CDR3 is TGTGCCAGCAGTCAACCCCTAGCGGGAGGCTACGAGCAGTACTTC. V usage is TRBV7-8 and J usage is TRBJ2-7; 11 bases align to TRBD2. The CDR3 covers 15 residues. Trimming cost V 6 bases and J 3 bases; bases outside gene matches: 7. Germline CDR1 and CDR2: SGHVS and FQNEAQ.

The genes are TRBV27 and TRBJ2-2, with TRBD1 matching over 10 bases. CDR1 and CDR2 (germline): MNHEY, SMNVEV (reference sequence). V dropped 4 bases and J dropped 6; count of bases not matched to a gene: 8. The CDR3 has 16 residues. CDR3: CASSSRDRGISGELFF. DNA of the CDR3: TGTGCCAGCAGTTCCCGGGACAGGGGTATCTCCGGGGAGCTGTTTTTT.

For this clone: Other nucleotide sequences from this sample produce the same CDR3. The CDR3 nucleotides are TGTGCCTGGAGTGTAGGGGACCAAGAGACCCAGTACTTC. Its protein is CAWSVGDQETQYF. J is TRBJ2-5 and V is TRBV30, with D possibly being TRBD1 (5 bases). V dropped 0 bases and J dropped 0 bases, with 5 bases sitting between them. There are 13 residues in the CDR3. In germline, CDR1 is GTSNPN, CDR2 SVGIG (reference sequence).

The rearrangement links TRBV7-9 to TRBJ1-3; the D is unclear. V was clipped by 5 bases and J by 0 bases, with 11 bases between them. Germline CDR1 and CDR2: SEHNR and FQNEAQ (reference sequence). The CDR3 contains 15 residues. CDR3 nucleotides: TGTGCCAGCAGCGTGGCGCTAGGCTCTGGAAACACCATATATTTT. This translates into CASSVALGSGNTIYF.

The chain is built from TRBV27 and TRBJ2-7; 9 bases match TRBD1. The CDR3 totals 16 residues. The V gene end was trimmed by 4 bases and the J gene end by 9 bases; junction bases not matched to a gene: 16. Per germline, CDR1 MNHEY and CDR2 SMNVEV (reference sequence). The CDR3 spells CASSSTGTGSYWGQYF. The CDR3 DNA reads TGTGCCAGCAGTTCGACGGGGACAGGGTCTTATTGGGGGCAGTACTTC.

This sequence joins TRBV5-1 and TRBJ1-2; no clear D. The V gene lost 0 bases and the J gene lost 1 base, with 7 bases spanning the gap. Germline V gene lookup returns CDR1 SGHRS and CDR2 YFSETQ. This CDR3 contains 14 residues. The chain's CDR3 is CASSLGGLNYGYTF. CDR3 nucleotide sequence: TGCGCCAGCAGCTTGGGGGGTCTTAACTATGGCTACACCTTC.

The chain employs TRBV7-2 and TRBJ2-4, with 7 nucleotides matching TRBD1. Looked up from germline, CDR1 is SGHTA and CDR2 is FQGNSA. After removal of 4 bases from V and 8 bases from J, the junction contained 5 bases not matched to a gene. The CDR3 has 13 residues. The CDR3 DNA reads TGTGCCAGCAGCTCGGGACAGAGGGACATTCAGTACTTC. Translated, it gives CASSSGQRDIQYF.

The rearrangement links TRBV27 to TRBJ2-1; D gene uncertain. From germline, CDR1 is MNHEY and CDR2 SMNVEV (reference sequence). The V end was cut by 6 bases, the J end by 10 bases, with 13 bases between. This CDR3 is built from 12 residues. The CDR3 region is CASSPGPREQFF. The CDR3 DNA reads as TGTGCCAGCAGCCCAGGTCCCAGAGAGCAGTTCTTC.

The V call is TRBV6-1, the J call TRBJ2-5; 7 bases agree with TRBD2. The ends lost 7 bases at V and 5 bases at J; junction bases unmatched: 13. This CDR3 is built from 15 residues. Germline CDR1 reads MNHNS; CDR2 reads SASEGT. CDR3 nucleotide sequence: TGTGCCAGCACCGACGGACTCGGGGAGGGGGAGACCCAGTACTTC. Translation gives CASTDGLGEGETQYF.

CDR3 loop: CASSLRDRGTGELFF. The CDR3 coding sequence is TGTGCCAGCAGCCTCCGGGACAGGGGTACCGGGGAGCTGTTTTTT. The rearrangement joins TRBV7-3 to TRBJ2-2, with TRBD1 identical over 10 bases. CDR3 length equals 15 residues. The trim removed 5 bases at V and 5 bases at J, leaving 5 bases unmatched. Germline CDR1 is SGHTA and CDR2 is FQGTGA.

In this sample, this clone turned up once. The chain has TRBV18 and TRBJ1-1, with 9 positions matching TRBD1. The CDR3 runs to 17 residues. J gave up 1 base and V 3 bases, and 9 bases lay outside the gene matches. Germline CDR1 KGHSH, CDR2 LQKENI. The CDR3 loop reads CASSPGTGYRGNTEAFF. Written as DNA, the CDR3 is TGTGCCAGCTCACCGGGGACAGGGTATCGGGGGAACACTGAAGCTTTCTTT.

The rearrangement joins TRBV19 to TRBJ1-1; no firm D call. This CDR3 spans 16 amino acids. Germline CDR1 reads LNHDA; CDR2 reads SQIVND (reference sequence). V was pared by 4 bases and J by 3 bases, with 18 bases between. This CDR3 is CASSSGESRYHTEAFF. The CDR3 DNA sequence: TGTGCCAGTAGTAGTGGGGAAAGTAGGTATCACACTGAAGCTTTCTTT.

The chain uses TRBV28 and TRBJ2-3; 9 bases agree with TRBD1. V lost 10 bases, J lost 4 bases, and 18 bases stayed unmatched. CDR3 size: 17 residues. From germline, CDR1 is MDHEN and CDR2 SYDVKM. The CDR3 spells CATDGTGSSFIADTQYF. The CDR3 DNA reads TGTGCCACGGACGGGACAGGGTCTTCTTTTATCGCAGATACGCAGTATTTT. Full variable domain (remainder filled in from reference TRBV28 and TRBJ2-3): DVKVTQSSRYLVKRTGEKVFLECVQDMDHENMFWYRQDPGLGLRLIYFSYDVKMKEKGDIPEGYSVSREKKERFSLILESASTNQTSMYLCATDGTGSSFIADTQYFGPGTRLTVL.

This sequence joins TRBV4-2 and TRBJ1-1; a possible D gene is TRBD1 (6 bases). This CDR3 is built from 17 residues. The V gene lost 0 bases and the J gene lost 3 bases, with 17 bases spanning the gap. Germline assignment: CDR1 LGHNA and CDR2 YNFKEQ. Written as DNA, the CDR3 is TGTGCCAGCAGCCAAGAGCGAAGGGGGACCCCTGACACTGAAGCTTTCTTT. The encoded protein is CASSQERRGTPDTEAFF.

The genes are TRBV19 and TRBJ2-7; 7 bases are shared with TRBD1. V dropped 3 bases and J dropped 3; count of bases not matched to a gene: 2. This CDR3 region has 13 residues. Germline loops: CDR1 LNHDA, CDR2 SQIVND (reference sequence). The CDR3 here is CASSIGTVYEQYF. CDR3 nucleotides: TGTGCCAGTAGTATCGGGACAGTCTACGAGCAGTACTTC.

The chain has TRBV4-1 and TRBJ2-7, with 13 bases identical to TRBD2. The CDR3 length is 18 residues. The junction had 14 bases not matched to a gene; V was cut back by 3 bases and J by 6 bases. Germline V lookup: CDR1 MGHRA, CDR2 YSYEKL. CDR3: CASSHNSGLAGLWGEQYF. CDR3 bases: TGCGCCAGCAGCCACAACTCGGGACTAGCGGGATTATGGGGCGAGCAGTACTTC.

The gene calls are TRBV27 and TRBJ2-3; 7 bases agree with TRBD2. CDR1 and CDR2 (germline): MNHEY, SMNVEV (reference sequence). J was trimmed by 5 bases and V by 2 bases; bases with no gene match: 10. This CDR3 is 16 amino acids long. The CDR3 nucleotides are TGTGCCAGCAGTTTAAGGGCCGGGCTAGCGGTAGATACGCAGTATTTT. Protein: CASSLRAGLAVDTQYF.

The chain is built from TRBV27 and TRBJ1-1; D is unclear. The CDR3 totals 14 residues. Germline V CDR1 and CDR2: MNHEY, SMNVEV (reference sequence). The V gene lost 4 bases and the J gene lost 0 bases, with 9 bases spanning the gap. CDR3 sequence (DNA): TGTGCCAGCAGTTCGGGGTACCTGAACACTGAAGCTTTCTTT. As protein: CASSSGYLNTEAFF.

The genes are TRBV7-9 and TRBJ1-4; D is possibly TRBD1 (6 bases). The CDR3 spans 16 residues. V lost 2 bases to trimming and J lost 6 bases, with 16 bases between them. Germline V gene sequence: CDR1 SEHNR, CDR2 FQNEAQ (reference sequence). Here the CDR3 DNA reads TGTGCCAGCAGCTTAAGCCCAACCGGACAGTATGAAAAACTGTTTTTT. Protein product: CASSLSPTGQYEKLFF.

This chain connects TRBV11-2 to TRBJ2-5; 9 bases fit TRBD2. Unmatched junction bases numbered 12, after V lost 2 bases and J lost 5 bases. CDR3 length: 17 amino acids. The germline gives CDR1 SGHAT, CDR2 FQNNGV. In DNA, the CDR3 is TGTGCCAGCAGCTTAAGGGGTAGCGGGAGAGGGCGGGAGACCCAGTACTTC. Its protein is CASSLRGSGRGRETQYF.

This chain joins TRBV7-2 and TRBJ2-7, with 9 bases matching TRBD1. In germline, CDR1 is SGHTA, CDR2 FQGNSA. The trim removed 5 bases at V and 5 bases at J, leaving 7 bases unmatched. The CDR3 length is 14 residues. The CDR3 sequence is CASSGRTGAHEQYF. CDR3 nucleotide sequence: TGTGCCAGCAGCGGCAGGACAGGGGCCCACGAGCAGTACTTC.

To note about this clone: This specimen includes other DNA sequences encoding the same CDR3. V usage is TRBV11-2 and J usage is TRBJ2-7; no reliable D call. The CDR3 runs to 13 residues. Germline values: CDR1 SGHAT, CDR2 FQNNGV. The V gene lost 1 base and the J gene lost 2 bases, with 6 bases spanning the gap. The CDR3 bases are TGTGCCAGCAGCTTAGCGCGGACCTACGAGCAGTACTTC. It translates to CASSLARTYEQYF.

The V and J genes are TRBV7-3 and TRBJ2-5; no definite D call. The CDR3 is 13 residues long. CDR1 is SGHTA, CDR2 FQGTGA, per germline. V lost 5 bases to trimming and J lost 1 base, with 8 bases between them. DNA of the CDR3: TGTGCCAGCAGCCGCGAGTTCCAAGAGACCCAGTACTTC. The encoded protein is CASSREFQETQYF.

The CDR3 sequence: CASSLDGWAQYF. The CDR3 DNA follows: TGTGCCAGCAGTCTGGACGGATGGGCCCAGTACTTC. The chain uses TRBV7-9 and TRBJ2-5; D unresolved. V lost 6 bases and J lost 9, with 14 bases in between. The length of the CDR3 is 12 residues. Germline CDR1 SEHNR, CDR2 FQNEAQ (reference sequence).

This chain joins TRBV27 and TRBJ2-1; 10 nucleotides line up with TRBD2. Germline assignment: CDR1 MNHEY and CDR2 SMNVEV (reference sequence). Trimming at V came to 6 bases and at J to 9 bases, leaving 11 bases not matched to a gene. The CDR3 covers 15 residues. CDR3 protein: CASRFAGTSDGEQFF. The CDR3 region has the DNA TGTGCCAGCAGATTTGCCGGGACTAGCGATGGTGAGCAGTTCTTC.

The V and J genes are TRBV19 and TRBJ2-1; 13 bases fit TRBD2. Per germline, CDR1 LNHDA and CDR2 SQIVND (reference sequence). CDR3 length: 16 residues. After removal of 6 bases from V and 3 bases from J, the junction contained 5 bases not matched to a gene. The CDR3 sequence: CASSRTSGGHYNEQFF. DNA for the CDR3: TGTGCCAGTAGCAGGACTAGCGGGGGACACTACAATGAGCAGTTCTTC.

This clone has a single count. J is TRBJ2-7 and V is TRBV29-1; TRBD1 matches at 8 bases. The CDR3 runs 15 residues. V lost 7 bases, J lost 2 bases, and 13 bases stayed unmatched. Germline CDR1 and CDR2: SQVTM and ANQGSEA. The CDR3 DNA reads TGCAGCGCCGAAGTACCACGGGACAGGACCTACGAGCAGTACTTC. This sequence encodes CSAEVPRDRTYEQYF.